This T cell receptor (beta chain) comes out of a study of T cell responses to AZD1222 COVID-19 vaccine. Overall study: Pooling was applied to second doses at about 4 or about 12 weeks.

The germline V gene has CDR1 SGHTA and CDR2 FQGTGA. The V gene end was trimmed by 5 bases and the J gene end by 5 bases; junction bases not matched to a gene: 8. This CDR3 is built from 15 residues. Using immunoSEQ multiplex PCR, the repertoire was profiled, and TCRdb retains in-frame clones only, with some absent. The profile shows about 190,000 clones, approximately 90% of them singletons. Broader study findings: The study sampled repertoires only after the peak T cell response. The donor cohort was predominantly white British with a female majority, and clonal diversity may have been underestimated.

A remark on this clone: Its matching antigen is unknown.

The chain couples TRBV7-3 to TRBJ1-1; 10 positions agree with TRBD1. Sequenced here: peripheral blood, sampled on day 0 of AZD1222 vaccination. The sequence was obtained from an adult in good health. CDR3 in amino acids: CASSPMGQGLTEAFF. In DNA form, the CDR3 reads TGTGCCAGCAGCCCGATGGGACAGGGGTTGACTGAAGCTTTCTTT.